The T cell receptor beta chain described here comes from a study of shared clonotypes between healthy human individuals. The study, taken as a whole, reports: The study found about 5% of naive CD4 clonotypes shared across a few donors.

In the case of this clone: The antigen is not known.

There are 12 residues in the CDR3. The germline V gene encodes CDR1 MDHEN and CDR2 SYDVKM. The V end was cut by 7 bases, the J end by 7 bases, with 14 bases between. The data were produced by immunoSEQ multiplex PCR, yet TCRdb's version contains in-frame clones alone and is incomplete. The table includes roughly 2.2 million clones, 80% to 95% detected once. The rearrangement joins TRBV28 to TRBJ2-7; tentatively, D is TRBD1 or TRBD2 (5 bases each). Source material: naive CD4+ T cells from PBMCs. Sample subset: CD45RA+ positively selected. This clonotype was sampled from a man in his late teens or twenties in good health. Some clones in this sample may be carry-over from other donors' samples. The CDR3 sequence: CASTRGRGEQYF. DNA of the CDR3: TGTGCCAGCACTAGGGGCCGCGGGGAGCAGTACTTC.